Shown below are 19 T cell receptor beta chains from a single sample sequenced in a study of tissue T cells after allogeneic stem cell transplantation. Generated by immunoSEQ multiplex PCR, the TCRdb table keeps only in-frame clones and is missing some. The repertoire holds some 6,100 clones, with 46% as singletons. As to time point: mouse harvest day 7 after allogeneic transplant. Each mouse received 10^7 T-cell-depleted marrow cells plus 10^6 splenic CD5+ T cells by tail vein. Sequencing was done on a sample of skin. These receptor sequences come from a female BALB/c mouse given C57BL/6 T cells with graft-versus-host disease after an allogeneic hematopoietic cell transplant.

Comments on this clone: The genes and germline here are from mouse. Read coverage stops 1 residue before the CDR3 terminus; the germline J gene supplies the remainder. The chain recombines TRBV23 with TRBJ1-3. The CDR3 has 14 residues. In germline, CDR1 is KGHTA, CDR2 FQNQQP. CDR3 DNA, as far as it was read: TGCTCCAGCAGTCAAGGCAGTTCTGGAAATACGCTCTAT. This encodes CSSSQGSSGNTLY. The whole CDR3 sequence reads CSSSQGSSGNTLYF.

Remarks on this clone: Gene names are mouse gene names. The read comes to an end 1 residue before the CDR3 does, leaving the germline J gene to fill in the end. The chain combines TRBV19 with TRBJ2-4; D is ambiguous. V was trimmed by 2 bases and J by 0 bases, leaving 1 base between them. The CDR3 contains 12 residues. Germline CDR1 reads FNHDT; CDR2 reads SITEND (reference sequence). CDR3 region: CASSMSQNTLYF. The sequenced part of the CDR3 DNA is TGTGCCAGCAGTATGAGTCAAAACACCTTGTAC.

Regarding this clone: The gene names here belong to mouse. This CDR3 is CASSPTGSNTGQLYF. Incomplete CDR3 DNA: TGTGCCAGCAGTCCGACTGGGTCAAACACCGGGCAGCTCTAC. This sequence joins TRBV26 and TRBJ2-2; 7 nucleotides line up with TRBD2. The read falls 1 residue short of the CDR3 end, and the missing part is taken from the germline J gene. Germline V gives CDR1 KGHPV, CDR2 FQNQEV (reference sequence). The CDR3 length is 15 residues. Trimming cost V 4 bases and J 0 bases; bases outside gene matches: 2.

As for this clone: Genes and germline come from the mouse. The CDR3 is cut off 1 residue early in the read; its end comes from the germline J gene. V gene TRBV15 combines with J gene TRBJ2-5; TRBD2 is a possible D gene (6 bases). The CDR3 runs to 12 residues. Trimming cost V 4 bases and J 6 bases, with 8 bases left between them. Per germline, CDR1 SGHND and CDR2 FRSKSL. The sequenced part of the CDR3 DNA is TGTGCCAGCAGTTCGGGGGGTGACACCCAGTAC. It is translated as CASSSGGDTQY. The whole CDR3 sequence is CASSSGGDTQYF.

Regarding this clone: The gene symbols are mouse symbols. Coverage ceases 1 residue before the CDR3 finishes, and the germline J gene fills in the end. The chain combines TRBV26 with TRBJ2-3; the match to TRBD1 covers 11 bases. V dropped 4 bases and J dropped 1; count of bases not matched to a gene: 4. Germline lookup yields CDR1 KGHPV and CDR2 FQNQEV (reference sequence). The CDR3 consists of 16 residues. CDR3 loop: CASSHRDRGGAETLYF. The DNA read from the CDR3 is TGTGCCAGCAGTCACCGGGACAGGGGGGGTGCAGAAACGCTGTAT.

On this clone: Mouse gene names apply. The CDR3 end is not reached by the read, which stops 1 residue before it; the germline J gene fills it in. The chain combines TRBV26 with TRBJ1-4, with a tentative D call TRBD1 (6 bases). The germline V gene has CDR1 KGHPV and CDR2 FQNQEV (reference sequence). Trimming took 2 bases from V and 5 from J, leaving 9 bases between them. The CDR3 extends over 14 amino acids. The DNA read from the CDR3 is TGTGCCAGCAGTCTGCCAGGGGCGAACGAAAGATTATTT. Encoded protein: CASSLPGANERLF. Given in full, the CDR3 is CASSLPGANERLFF.

This clone has just one count. Germline and genes here are mouse. The sequence runs out 1 residue before the end of the CDR3; the remainder is reconstructed from the germline J gene. The genes are TRBV15 and TRBJ1-1; no reliable D call. CDR3 size: 13 residues. The V and J ends lost 0 bases and 1 base respectively, with 3 bases between them. Germline CDR1 SGHND, CDR2 FRSKSL. The CDR3 protein is CASSLARNTEVFF. The covered CDR3 bases are TGTGCCAGCAGTTTAGCACGGAACACAGAAGTCTTC. Full variable domain (missing parts from reference TRBV15 and TRBJ1-1): DAGVTQTPRHEVAEKGQTIILKCEPVSGHNDLFWYRQTKIQGLELLSYFRSKSLMEDGGAFKDRFKAEMLNSSFSTLKIQPTEPKDSAVYLCASSLARNTEVFFGKGTRLTVV.

Remarks on this clone: The genes are named according to mouse. The read comes to an end 1 residue before the CDR3 does, leaving the germline J gene to fill in the end. The V and J genes are TRBV13-2 and TRBJ1-3; D gene ambiguous. Germline CDR1 is NNHNN and CDR2 is SYGAGS (reference sequence). This CDR3 region has 14 residues. The V gene lost 1 base and the J gene lost 0 bases, with 5 bases spanning the gap. The CDR3 loop is CASGDRVSGNTLYF. The covered CDR3 bases are TGTGCCAGCGGTGATCGAGTTTCTGGAAATACGCTCTAT.

Sample share makes this clone medium-sized. Genes and germline come from the mouse. With the read ending 1 residue before the CDR3 end, the germline J gene is used to fill in that end. The V and J genes are TRBV19 and TRBJ1-1; 7 bases are a match to TRBD1. J was trimmed by 0 bases and V by 5 bases; bases with no gene match: 4. CDR3 length equals 14 residues. Germline V gene data show CDR1 as FNHDT and CDR2 as SITEND (reference sequence). The part of the CDR3 DNA that was read is TGTGCCAGCAGCCTAGGGGGCGCAAACACAGAAGTCTTC. Translating it yields CASSLGGANTEVF. Given in full, the CDR3 is CASSLGGANTEVFF.

Note on this clone: Here the gene names and germline are mouse. The read terminates 1 residue ahead of where the CDR3 ends, so the germline J gene completes it. This chain connects TRBV26 to TRBJ1-3, with TRBD1 matching 7 bases. The length of the CDR3 is 14 residues. J lost 0 bases, V lost 6 bases, and 2 bases had no gene match. The germline CDR1 and CDR2 sequences are KGHPV and FQNQEV (reference sequence). The sequenced CDR3 bases are TGTGCCAGCAGAGGGACAGATTCTGGAAATACGCTCTAT. The encoded protein is CASRGTDSGNTLY. The whole CDR3 sequence is CASRGTDSGNTLYF. The full variable domain, rest sourced from reference TRBV26 and TRBJ1-3, is NSKVIQTPRYLVKGQGQKAKMRCIPEKGHPVVFWYQQNKNNEFKFLINFQNQEVLQQIDMTEKRFSAECPSNSPCSLEIQSSEAGDSALYLCASRGTDSGNTLYFGEGSRLIVV.

In regard to this clone: Mouse names are used for the genes. The DNA ends 1 residue before the CDR3 does, and the rest of the CDR3 is filled in from the germline J gene. The chain uses TRBV29 and TRBJ2-4; 7 bases match TRBD1. The length of the CDR3 is 13 residues. CDR1 is MSHET, CDR2 SYDVDS, per germline. With 7 bases clipped from V and 5 bases from J, the junction kept 6 bases outside the gene matches. The CDR3 sequence: CASTTGDGNTLYF. CDR3 DNA (partial): TGTGCTAGCACCACAGGGGATGGAAACACCTTGTAC.

On this clone itself: Gene names and germline match the mouse. The CDR3 sequence: CASSQRRGRVFF. The covered CDR3 bases are TGTGCCAGCAGCCAACGCAGGGGGCGAGTCTTC. The rearrangement joins TRBV5 to TRBJ1-1; 8 bases align to TRBD1. The read comes to an end 1 residue before the CDR3 does, leaving the germline J gene to fill in the end. The trim removed 2 bases at V and 10 bases at J, leaving 3 bases unmatched. From germline, CDR1 is LGHNA and CDR2 YNLKQL (reference sequence). This CDR3 spans 12 amino acids.

This clone was seen a handful of times. Genes and germline are mouse. The CDR3 end is not reached by the read, which stops 1 residue before it; the germline J gene fills it in. The rearrangement joins TRBV26 to TRBJ2-1, with D tentatively TRBD1 (6 bases). This CDR3 has 14 residues. Germline CDR1 KGHPV, CDR2 FQNQEV (reference sequence). V lost 4 bases and J lost 1, with 8 bases in between. The CDR3 protein is CASSPGQNYAEQFF. The covered CDR3 bases are TGTGCCAGCAGTCCCGGACAGAACTATGCTGAGCAGTTC.

This clone was detected a few times. The gene symbols are mouse symbols. The read terminates 1 residue ahead of where the CDR3 ends, so the germline J gene completes it. The chain recombines TRBV3 with TRBJ2-4, with 7 nucleotides matching TRBD2. Germline assignment: CDR1 SNHLY and CDR2 FYNGKV (reference sequence). V was pared by 2 bases and J by 6 bases, with 8 bases of the junction left unmatched. The CDR3 covers 15 residues. This chain's CDR3 is CASSLIRGGWNTLYF. Incomplete CDR3 DNA: TGTGCCAGCAGCTTAATACGGGGGGGTTGGAACACCTTGTAC.

This clone was observed a few times. Gene names are the mouse ones. With the read ending 1 residue before the CDR3 end, the germline J gene is used to fill in that end. The chain has TRBV4 and TRBJ2-7; 9 bases are a match to TRBD2. Germline loops: CDR1 LGHDT, CDR2 YNNKQL (reference sequence). The CDR3 sequence is 14 residues long. Trimming took 4 bases from V and 2 from J; bases not matched to a gene: 3. CDR3 bases read: TGTGCCAGCAGCTCCGGACTGGGGACCTATGAACAGTAC. Amino acid sequence: CASSSGLGTYEQY. The complete CDR3 reads CASSSGLGTYEQYF.

In regard to this clone: All gene names here are mouse names. The read finishes 1 residue shy of the CDR3 end, and the germline J gene is used to complete it. The genes are TRBV13-2 and TRBJ2-7, with TRBD2 identical over 8 bases. This CDR3 is built from 13 residues. V lost 5 bases and J lost 5; bases outside the gene matches: 6. CDR1 and CDR2 from the germline V gene are NNHNN and SYGAGS (reference sequence). The chain's CDR3 is CASGIGGVDEQYF. The sequenced CDR3 bases are TGTGCCAGCGGCATTGGGGGGGTTGATGAACAGTAC.

A word on this clone: Gene names are the mouse ones. This CDR3 is CASSSSQNTLYF. The part of the CDR3 DNA that was read is TGTGCCAGCAGCTCGAGTCAAAACACCTTGTAC. V usage is TRBV3 and J usage is TRBJ2-4, with unresolved D. The sequence runs out 1 residue before the end of the CDR3; the remainder is reconstructed from the germline J gene. Germline lookup yields CDR1 SNHLY and CDR2 FYNGKV (reference sequence). V shed 4 bases and J shed 0 bases, with 2 bases lying between them. CDR3 length: 12 residues.

On this clone itself: These gene names are mouse names. The CDR3 end falls 1 residue outside the read, so it is completed with the germline J gene. The rearrangement uses TRBV3 and TRBJ1-5; tentatively, D is TRBD1 (5 bases). The V gene lost 2 bases and the J gene lost 3 bases, with 5 bases spanning the gap. Per germline, CDR1 SNHLY and CDR2 FYNGKV (reference sequence). CDR3 length equals 13 residues. CDR3 DNA (partial): TGTGCCAGCAGCTTACAGGGCAACCAGGCTCCGCTT. This codes for CASSLQGNQAPL. The whole CDR3 region reads CASSLQGNQAPLF.

As to this clone: Each gene name is a mouse one. The read finishes 1 residue shy of the CDR3 end, and the germline J gene is used to complete it. This chain uses TRBV26 with TRBJ2-5; 12 bases are a match to TRBD1. With 5 bases clipped from V and 8 bases from J, the junction kept 8 bases outside the gene matches. The V gene's germline CDR1 is KGHPV and CDR2 FQNQEV (reference sequence). This CDR3 region has 15 residues. Here the CDR3 reads CASSVPGQGAVTQYF. The part of the CDR3 DNA that was read is TGTGCCAGCAGTGTCCCGGGACAGGGGGCGGTCACCCAGTAC.